This TCR beta chain was captured by sequencing in a study of OX40 agonist ivuxolimab in advanced cancers. The overall study: Every 2 weeks, patients got intravenous ivuxolimab at one of six dose levels (0.01-10 mg/kg). Study-level results: Relative to CD4+, CD8+ T cells held more expanded clones on average. Still undetermined is the antigen specificity of the expanded peripheral T cells. There was clonal expansion of CD4+ and CD8+ blood T cells by week 6 at 0.1 to 3.0 mg/kg.

Repertoires were generated with immunoSEQ multiplex PCR, while TCRdb's copy carries only in-frame clones and drops some. The data show roughly 70,000 clones, with over 80% seen just once and about 5.5% held by the top ten. Comment on this clone: What it binds is unknown.

Trimming took off 6 bases at V and 4 bases at J, with 19 bases between the two ends. Germline values: CDR1 SEHNR, CDR2 FQNEAQ (reference sequence). This CDR3 has 15 amino acids. The receptor comes from an adult with an advanced solid tumor such as melanoma, head and neck, liver or kidney cancer. This chain joins TRBV7-9 and TRBJ2-7; D is possibly TRBD2 (5 bases). Material: CD4+ or CD8+ T cells sorted from blood, obtained in a trial of the OX40 agonist ivuxolimab. For the CDR3, the DNA is TGTGCCAGCAGTGGCGTAGAGGGCCCAGGATACGAGCAGTACTTC. It specifies CASSGVEGPGYEQYF.